The 11 T cell receptor beta chains in this list originate from one sample, sequenced in a study of T cell responses to AZD1222 COVID-19 vaccine (dated by TCRdb to the early 2020s). The library came from the immunoSEQ multiplex PCR assay. Held by TCRdb, this immuneACCESS table contains in-frame sequences only and omits some clones. Under half of the omission traces to an unresolved V gene where checked; the cause of the rest is unknown. A total of approximately 140,000 clones appear in this sample, about 93% of them only once. About 1.9% of the sample rests with the top ten. The sample's time point label is to be understood as: baseline before first vaccination. The sequencing used peripheral blood, collected on day 0 of AZD1222 vaccination. These receptors were collected from an adult in good health.

Here the CDR3 DNA reads TGCGCCAGTTGGCTTGGGGTCGGGACAATCGGCTATGGCTACACCTTC. This encodes CASWLGVGTIGYGYTF. The chain has TRBV5-1 and TRBJ1-2; the D gene is possibly TRBD1 (6 bases). V was pared by 8 bases and J by 4 bases, with 24 bases between. The CDR3 spans 16 residues. Germline V gene lookup returns CDR1 SGHRS and CDR2 YFSETQ.

The V and J genes are TRBV5-1 and TRBJ1-5, with a possible D match to TRBD1 (5 bases). Germline CDR1 reads SGHRS; CDR2 reads YFSETQ. The V and J ends lost 4 bases and 1 base respectively, with 12 bases between them. This CDR3 comprises 15 residues. The CDR3 nucleotides read TGCGCCAGCAGCCCAGGGCCCCAAAGCAATCAGCCCCAGCATTTT. Amino acid sequence: CASSPGPQSNQPQHF.

CDR3 nucleotide sequence: TGTGCAAGTCGCGGGGGGGACGGCACTGAAGCTTTCTTT. It translates to CASRGGDGTEAFF. The chain links TRBV12-2 to TRBJ1-1. TRBV12-2 is assigned pseudogene status. This CDR3 region has 13 residues.

The chain carries TRBV29-1 and TRBJ2-1; weak D call: TRBD2 (6 bases). The CDR3 sequence is 12 residues long. V was cut by 7 bases and J by 5 bases, with 12 bases left in between. Germline assignment: CDR1 SQVTM and CDR2 ANQGSEA. CDR3: CSGAPGDNEQFF. As DNA, the CDR3 is TGCAGCGGCGCCCCGGGAGACAATGAGCAGTTCTTC.

The chain employs TRBV7-2 and TRBJ1-5; D perhaps matches TRBD1 (6 bases). Trimming removed 1 base from V and 4 bases from J, with 8 bases in between. CDR1 SGHTA and CDR2 FQGNSA come from the germline V gene. The CDR3 spans 14 residues. The CDR3 spells CASSLGGGNQPQHF. As DNA, the CDR3 is TGTGCCAGCAGCTTAGGAGGGGGGAATCAGCCCCAGCATTTT.

This clone was observed a single time. The chain is built from TRBV7-9 and TRBJ1-1, with D possibly being TRBD1 (5 bases). The V and J ends lost 8 bases and 10 bases respectively, with 8 bases between them. Germline V lookup: CDR1 SEHNR, CDR2 FQNEAQ (reference sequence). The CDR3 covers 9 residues. This CDR3 is CASWDGAFF. For the CDR3, the DNA is TGTGCCAGCTGGGACGGAGCTTTCTTT. Together with reference TRBV7-9 and TRBJ1-1, the CDR3 gives the full variable domain: DTGVSQNPRHKITKRGQNVTFRCDPISEHNRLYWYRQTLGQGPEFLTYFQNEAQLEKSRLLSDRFSAERPKGSFSTLEIQRTEQGDSAMYLCASWDGAFFGQGTRLTVV.

V is TRBV11-3 and J is TRBJ2-7, with D possibly called TRBD1 or TRBD2 (6 bases each). This CDR3 has 14 amino acids. Trimming removed 5 bases at V and 1 base at J, with 12 bases between. Germline lookup yields CDR1 SGHNT and CDR2 YENEEA. The CDR3: CASSPGADSYEQYF. As DNA, the CDR3 is TGTGCCAGCAGCCCGGGGGCAGATTCCTACGAGCAGTACTTC. Using reference TRBV11-3 and TRBJ2-7 for the parts outside the CDR3, the full variable domain is EAGVVQSPRYKIIEKKQPVAFWCNPISGHNTLYWYLQNLGQGPELLIRYENEEAVDDSQLPKDRFSAERLKGVDSTLKIQPAELGDSAVYLCASSPGADSYEQYFGPGTRLTVT.

The V and J genes are TRBV5-1 and TRBJ1-1; a weak D match, TRBD1 (6 bases). This CDR3 spans 15 amino acids. In germline, CDR1 is SGHRS, CDR2 YFSETQ. The V end lost 3 bases, the J end lost 2 bases, and 14 bases lay between the germline ends. This chain's CDR3 is CASSWGQSINTEAFF. The CDR3 nucleotides are TGCGCCAGCAGCTGGGGGCAATCGATTAACACTGAAGCTTTCTTT.

The J gene is TRBJ1-3, the V gene TRBV9; D uncertain. Trimming removed 0 bases at V and 4 bases at J, with 17 bases between. CDR3 length: 17 residues. Germline CDR1 and CDR2: SGDLS and YYNGEE. The CDR3 region has the DNA TGTGCCAGCAGCGTAGCTGACGCCCGAGGGTCCGGAAACACCATATATTTT. Translating gives CASSVADARGSGNTIYF.

The genes are TRBV27 and TRBJ2-7; 10 bases line up with TRBD2. Germline-derived CDR1 and CDR2 are MNHEY and SMNVEV (reference sequence). This CDR3 contains 17 residues. V lost 3 bases and J lost 5; bases outside the gene matches: 13. The DNA for the CDR3 is TGTGCCAGCAGTTTTAAAGCGGGAGGGGTAGGTCCCCACGAGCAGTACTTC. Translating it yields CASSFKAGGVGPHEQYF.

The chain links TRBV4-1 to TRBJ2-2; 14 bases line up with TRBD2. V shed 1 base and J 5 bases; nucleotides not matched to a gene: 12. The CDR3 totals 20 residues. Germline CDR1 reads MGHRA; CDR2 reads YSYEKL. CDR3 nucleotides: TGCGCCAGCAGCCAAGTCCCGGGACTAGCGGGAGAGGGTTCAACCGGGGAGCTGTTTTTT. Amino acids: CASSQVPGLAGEGSTGELFF.